Each of the 8 T cell receptor beta chains below was sequenced from the same sample in a study of blood T cell repertoires in COVID-19. The method was immunoSEQ multiplex PCR; TCRdb's version includes in-frame clones alone and lacks a portion of them. Of fewer than 250,000 clones listed, around four fifths were seen once; the top ten hold roughly 4.8%. Sequencing used PBMCs or T cells enriched from blood (not recorded which). These receptors were obtained from a woman between 50 and 59 years old who had been exposed to COVID-19.

The V and J genes are TRBV9 and TRBJ1-5, with D possibly matching TRBD1 (5 bases). The CDR3 runs 14 residues. V was clipped by 3 bases and J by 5 bases, with 12 bases between them. The germline CDR1 and CDR2 sequences are SGDLS and YYNGEE. The CDR3 DNA sequence: TGTGCCAGCAGCGCCTCCCCGGGGGATCAGCCCCAGCATTTT. It encodes CASSASPGDQPQHF.

A few counts support this clone. J is TRBJ2-5 and V is TRBV7-9; D possibly corresponds to TRBD1 (5 bases). The CDR3 extends over 17 amino acids. Trimming took 1 base from V and 2 from J, leaving 17 bases between them. CDR1 and CDR2 (germline): SEHNR, FQNEAQ (reference sequence). The CDR3 spells CASSLVITDSSQETQYF. DNA of the CDR3: TGTGCCAGCAGCTTAGTAATCACCGACAGCTCTCAAGAGACCCAGTACTTC.

This rearrangement joins TRBV5-4 to TRBJ1-3; TRBD1 aligns across 9 bases. CDR1 is SGHNT, CDR2 YYREEE, per germline (reference sequence). Trimming at V came to 1 base and at J to 3 bases, leaving 8 bases not matched to a gene. This CDR3 comprises 17 residues. The CDR3 region is CASSLPQGARGGNTIYF. In DNA, the CDR3 is TGTGCCAGCAGCTTGCCACAGGGGGCAAGGGGTGGAAACACCATATATTTT.

V gene TRBV2 combines with J gene TRBJ2-3, with TRBD2 matching 10 bases. The CDR3 is 16 amino acids. Unmatched junction bases numbered 8, after V lost 5 bases and J lost 3 bases. From germline, CDR1 is SNHLY and CDR2 FYNNEI. CDR3 protein: CASSSLSGGPTDTQYF. DNA for the CDR3: TGTGCCAGCAGTTCCCTTAGCGGGGGGCCAACAGATACGCAGTATTTT.

To note about this clone: The sample carries other DNA sequences with the same CDR3. The chain links TRBV12-3 or TRBV12-4 to TRBJ1-2, with D possibly being TRBD1 (6 bases). Trimming left V 5 bases short and J 4 bases short, with 8 bases between. The CDR3 contains 12 residues. The chain's CDR3 is CASSLQGYGYTF. CDR3 coding DNA: TGTGCCAGCAGTCTACAGGGCTATGGCTACACCTTC.

This chain joins TRBV7-9 and TRBJ2-1, with D uncertain. V dropped 3 bases and J dropped 7 bases, with 13 bases sitting between them. CDR1 SEHNR and CDR2 FQNEAQ come from the germline V gene (reference sequence). The CDR3 is 14 residues long. This CDR3 is CASSFLETGNEQFF. CDR3 sequence (DNA): TGTGCCAGCAGCTTCCTCGAGACTGGGAATGAGCAGTTCTTC. Filled out from reference TRBV7-9 and TRBJ2-1, the complete variable domain reads DTGVSQNPRHKITKRGQNVTFRCDPISEHNRLYWYRQTLGQGPEFLTYFQNEAQLEKSRLLSDRFSAERPKGSFSTLEIQRTEQGDSAMYLCASSFLETGNEQFFGPGTRLTVL.

This clone appeared once. The chain has TRBV7-2 and TRBJ1-1; 9 bases are a match to TRBD1. In germline, CDR1 is SGHTA, CDR2 FQGNSA. This CDR3 is 15 amino acids long. The junction had 15 bases not matched to a gene; V was cut back by 7 bases and J by 9 bases. The CDR3 spells CASTRNPGTGGQAFF. The DNA of the CDR3 is TGTGCCAGCACCCGTAATCCTGGTACAGGGGGCCAAGCTTTCTTT.

The chain carries TRBV12-5 and TRBJ2-1; D possibly corresponds to TRBD1 (5 bases). The germline V gene has CDR1 LGHNT and CDR2 FRNRAP. The CDR3 is made up of 12 amino acids. V was trimmed by 6 bases and J by 8 bases, leaving 11 bases between them. DNA for the CDR3: TGTGCTAGTGGCCTTACAGGCTATGAGCAGTTCTTC. Encoded protein: CASGLTGYEQFF.